Listed below are T cell receptor beta chains from one sample, sequenced in a study of cytotoxic CD8 clonotypes in ibrutinib-treated CLL. The table came from immunoSEQ multiplex PCR; TCRdb's copy has only in-frame clones and leaves some out. The sample shows about 130,000 clones, approximately 81% of them seen only once. The material sequenced was PBMCs, taken after 24 months of ibrutinib treatment. Receptors originate from a human donor with chronic lymphocytic leukemia. The CDR3 runs from the conserved cysteine through the conserved F or W. The order of the fields is V gene, J gene, D gene, clone size, CDR3 DNA, CDR3 protein. A D gene is named only where the DNA matches it firmly. The size entry is marked missing in some rows and otherwise reads once, few, many or a size class.

>TRBV5-1|TRBJ1-2|.|.
TGCGCCAGCAGCTTGGCCTGGACGGGCGATTATGGCTACACCTTC
CASSLAWTGDYGYTF
>TRBV9|TRBJ2-5|.|few
TGTGCCAGCAGCGTTAGCGGCCAAGAGACCCAGTACTTC
CASSVSGQETQYF
>TRBV27|TRBJ1-4|TRBD1|few
TGTGCCAGCAGTTCGGACAGGGGGGCCGAAAAACTGTTTTTT
CASSSDRGAEKLFF
>TRBV4-2|TRBJ2-2|.|.
TGTGCCAGCAGCCGACGTAGGACCTCGAACACCGGGGAGCTGTTTTTT
CASSRRRTSNTGELFF
>TRBV18|TRBJ2-1|.|.
TGTGCCAGCTCACCTGGGGCGGATAATGAGCAGTTCTTC
CASSPGADNEQFF
>TRBV7-3|TRBJ2-3|.|.
TGTGCCAGCAGCTTACGGGCCCCTAGGGGAGGTACAGATACGCAGTATTTT
CASSLRAPRGGTDTQYF
>TRBV7-9|TRBJ2-6|TRBD1|.
TGTGCCAGCCCAGGGGGAGCTGGGGCCAACGTCCTGACTTTC
CASPGGAGANVLTF
>TRBV30|TRBJ1-2|TRBD1|.
TGTGCCTGGAGGAGGGGGCATTCCCTGGGGGTACAGGGATCCGATGGCTACACCTTC
CAWRRGHSLGVQGSDGYTF
>TRBV29-1|TRBJ1-4|.|.
TGCAGCGTTGAAGGGGCGTTTGAAGTGGCAACTAATGAAAAACTGTTTTTT
CSVEGAFEVATNEKLFF
>TRBV10-3|TRBJ2-3|.|few
TGTGCCATCAGTGAAAGAACCTCCCGTGCTAGCACAGATACGCAGTATTTT
CAISERTSRASTDTQYF
>TRBV19|TRBJ1-6|.|.
TGTGCCAGTAGTATGAAGAATTCACCCCTCCACTTT
CASSMKNSPLHF
>TRBV19|TRBJ1-2|.|.
TGTGCCAGTAGTACAACCTTACTACGCAAAGTCGACTACACCTTC
CASSTTLLRKVDYTF
>TRBV4-1|TRBJ1-4|.|.
TGCGCCAGCAGCCAAGGTTCAATAGGGGGTTCTAGTGAAAAACTGTTTTTT
CASSQGSIGGSSEKLFF
>TRBV11-3|TRBJ2-7|TRBD1|once
TGTGCCAGCAGCTCTGGACAGGGCCCCTACGAGCAGTACTTC
CASSSGQGPYEQYF
>TRBV14|TRBJ1-3|.|.
TGTGCCAGCAGCCCGACAGGACTTGGAAACACCATATATTTT
CASSPTGLGNTIYF
>TRBV13|TRBJ2-3|TRBD2|once
TGTGCCAGCAGCCGCTCCGGGGGGGCTAGCACAGATACGCAGTATTTT
CASSRSGGASTDTQYF
>TRBV5-4|TRBJ2-3|TRBD2|.
TGTGCCAGCAGCCGCCCGCGGGGGGGCGGCACAGATACGCAGTATTTT
CASSRPRGGGTDTQYF
>TRBV13|TRBJ2-3|.|.
TGTGCCAGCAGCACAGACAGCCCTGGCACAGATACGCAGTATTTT
CASSTDSPGTDTQYF
>TRBV5-1|TRBJ2-6|.|.
TGCGCCAGCAGCTCCCCTATGGCCAACGTCCTGACTTTC
CASSSPMANVLTF
>TRBV5-1|TRBJ2-5|.|.
TGCGCCAGCAGCTTCCAGGGGATTCCAGAAGAGACCCAGTACTTC
CASSFQGIPEETQYF
>TRBV7-2|TRBJ2-2|.|.
TGTGCCAGCAGCTTAGGTCTAGCCGGGGAGCTGTTTTTT
CASSLGLAGELFF
>TRBV7-2|TRBJ2-5|.|.
TGTGCCAGCAGCTTAGAGGCTAGCCGAGAGACCCAGTACTTC
CASSLEASRETQYF
>TRBV5-6|TRBJ1-2|.|.
TGTGCCACCACCTCTGAGGGTGGGAACTATGGCTACACCTTC
CATTSEGGNYGYTF
>TRBV11-1|TRBJ2-7|.|.
TGTGCCAGCAGCTTACCTGGCTACCGTGCCTACGAGCAGTACTTC
CASSLPGYRAYEQYF
>TRBV7-2|TRBJ1-1|.|.
TGTGCCAGCAGCTCCCCTTCGGTTGAAGCTTTCTTT
CASSSPSVEAFF
>TRBV11-2|TRBJ1-1|TRBD1|few
TGTGCCAGCAGCTTAGGCGCGACAGGGGGCACTGAAGCTTTCTTT
CASSLGATGGTEAFF